The present T cell receptor (beta chain) was sequenced within a study of PD-1 blockade in classical Hodgkin lymphoma. Overall study findings and caveats: Relative to healthy donors, newly diagnosed patients reportedly had lower baseline TCR diversity, which was reported as lower still in relapsed/refractory patients.

As concerns this clone: Its antigen is as yet unknown.

Germline V CDR1 and CDR2: SGHAT, FQNNGV. V was pared by 2 bases and J by 2 bases, with 10 bases between. CDR3 size: 14 residues. Time point given: newly diagnosed, previously untreated cHL patient sample. Thawed PBMCs underwent magnetic negative selection to yield purified CD4+ T cells. Comparison used PBMCs from newly diagnosed, untreated classical Hodgkin lymphoma. Assay: immunoSEQ multiplex PCR; the TCRdb copy retains only in-frame clones and omits some. Of fewer than 40,000 clones in the sample, around 89% were seen once. The gene calls are TRBV11-2 and TRBJ2-7; maybe TRBD1 (5 bases). The TCR sequence derives from a human donor with classical Hodgkin lymphoma. Sequencing was carried out using CD4+ T cells from blood. The CDR3 loop reads CASSLNPGPYEQYF. The CDR3 nucleotides are TGTGCCAGCAGCTTAAACCCAGGGCCCTACGAGCAGTACTTC.